The following is a T cell receptor beta chain sequence with its context. The target antigen is unknown. It was genomic DNA that served as the template for profiling TCR beta VDJ and CDR3. TCRdb passed the reads through MiXCR, listing each CDR3 protein once. The repertoire holds hundreds of thousands of distinct CDR3 sequences, around a third seen once, with around 0.82% in the top ten. The data belong to a study of CD8+CD57+ T cells in acquired aplastic anemia. Study background: Sorted CD4+ and CD8+ cell DNA averaged around 3 ug.

The germline gives CDR1 SNHLY, CDR2 FYNNEI. The CDR3 contains 16 residues. After removal of 5 bases from V and 1 base from J, the junction contained 8 bases not matched to a gene. Study findings and constraints: Patients did not significantly differ from controls in CD8+ Simpson's diversity. The same twenty-nine CD8+ CDR3 sequences occurred in patients and in controls.

Sequenced patients had shown CD8+CD57+ cell expansion by flow cytometry. At the time of blood sampling, patients had not yet received any therapy. What was sequenced was sorted CD4+, CD8+, or CD8+CD57+ T cells (not recorded which) from PBMCs. This clonotype was obtained from a human donor with aplastic anemia. The gene calls are TRBV2 and TRBJ2-5; 9 bases fit TRBD2. CDR3 coding DNA: TGTGCCAGCAGTCTCGATTTAGCGGGGGCCCAAGAGACCCAGTACTTC. Protein sequence: CASSLDLAGAQETQYF.